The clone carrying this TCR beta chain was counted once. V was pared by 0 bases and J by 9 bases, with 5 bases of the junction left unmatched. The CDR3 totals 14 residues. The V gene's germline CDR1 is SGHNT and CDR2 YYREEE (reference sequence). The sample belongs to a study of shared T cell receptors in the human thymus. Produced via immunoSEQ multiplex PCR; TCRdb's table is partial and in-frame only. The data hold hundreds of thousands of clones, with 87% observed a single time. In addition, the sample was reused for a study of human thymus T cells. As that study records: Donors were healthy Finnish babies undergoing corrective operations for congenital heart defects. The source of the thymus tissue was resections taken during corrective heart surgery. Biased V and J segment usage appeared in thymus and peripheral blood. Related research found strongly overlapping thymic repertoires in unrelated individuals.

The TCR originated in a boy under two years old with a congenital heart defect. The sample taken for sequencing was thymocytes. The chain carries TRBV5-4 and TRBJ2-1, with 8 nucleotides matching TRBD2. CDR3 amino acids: CASSLGTGGGEQFF. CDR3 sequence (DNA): TGTGCCAGCAGCTTGGGGACGGGAGGGGGTGAGCAGTTCTTC. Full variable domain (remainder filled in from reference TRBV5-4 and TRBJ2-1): ETGVTQSPTHLIKTRGQQVTLRCSSQSGHNTVSWYQQALGQGPQFIFQYYREEENGRGNFPPRFSGLQFPNYSSELNVNALELDDSALYLCASSLGTGGGEQFFGPGTRLTVL.